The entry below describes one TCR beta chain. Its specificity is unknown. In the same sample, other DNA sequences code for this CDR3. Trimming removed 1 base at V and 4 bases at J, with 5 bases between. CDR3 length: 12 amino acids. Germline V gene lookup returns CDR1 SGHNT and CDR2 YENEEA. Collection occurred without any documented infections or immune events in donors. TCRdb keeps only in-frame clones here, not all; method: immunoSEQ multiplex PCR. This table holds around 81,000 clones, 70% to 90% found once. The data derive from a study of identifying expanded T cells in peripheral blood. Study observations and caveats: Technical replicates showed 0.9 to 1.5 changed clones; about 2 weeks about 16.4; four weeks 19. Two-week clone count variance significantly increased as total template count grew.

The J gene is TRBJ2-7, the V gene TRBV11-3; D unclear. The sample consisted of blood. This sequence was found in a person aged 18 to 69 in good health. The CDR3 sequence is CASSLGSYEQYF. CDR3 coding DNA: TGTGCCAGCAGCTTAGGGTCGTACGAGCAGTACTTC. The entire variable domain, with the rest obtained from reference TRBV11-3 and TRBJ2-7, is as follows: EAGVVQSPRYKIIEKKQPVAFWCNPISGHNTLYWYLQNLGQGPELLIRYENEEAVDDSQLPKDRFSAERLKGVDSTLKIQPAELGDSAVYLCASSLGSYEQYFGPGTRLTVT.